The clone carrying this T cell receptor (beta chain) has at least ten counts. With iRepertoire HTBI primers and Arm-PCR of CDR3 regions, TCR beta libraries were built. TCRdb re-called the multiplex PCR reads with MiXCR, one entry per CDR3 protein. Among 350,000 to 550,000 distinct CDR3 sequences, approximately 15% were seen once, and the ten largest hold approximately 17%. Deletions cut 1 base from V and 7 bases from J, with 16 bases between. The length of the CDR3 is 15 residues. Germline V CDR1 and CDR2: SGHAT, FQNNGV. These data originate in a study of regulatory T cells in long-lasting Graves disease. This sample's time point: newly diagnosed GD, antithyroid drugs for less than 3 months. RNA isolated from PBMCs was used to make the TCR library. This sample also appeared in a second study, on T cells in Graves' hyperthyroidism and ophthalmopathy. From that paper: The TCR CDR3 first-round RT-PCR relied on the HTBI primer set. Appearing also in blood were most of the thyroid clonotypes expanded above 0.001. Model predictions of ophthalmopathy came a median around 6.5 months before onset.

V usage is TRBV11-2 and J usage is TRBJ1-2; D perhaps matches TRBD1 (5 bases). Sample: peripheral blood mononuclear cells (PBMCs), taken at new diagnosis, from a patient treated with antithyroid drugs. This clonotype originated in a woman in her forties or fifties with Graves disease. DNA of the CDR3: TGTGCCAGCAGCTTAGGCCCTCAGGGCGGAGGTGGCTACACCTTC. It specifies CASSLGPQGGGGYTF.